These 19 T cell receptor beta chains were all obtained from the same sample, sequenced in a study of blood T cell repertoires in COVID-19. Measured with immunoSEQ multiplex PCR; TCRdb has only the in-frame clones, and not every one. The sample holds nearly 45,000 clones, roughly three quarters seen once. The sample taken for sequencing was peripheral blood. The receptors here all came from a man between 65 and 85 years old with acute or convalescent COVID-19.

The rearrangement uses TRBV18 and TRBJ1-2; a weak D match, TRBD1 (6 bases). Trimming took 3 bases from V and 4 from J, leaving 15 bases between them. Germline V gene sequence: CDR1 KGHSH, CDR2 LQKENI. This CDR3 spans 15 amino acids. The CDR3 spells CASSPDILGGYGYTF. CDR3 coding DNA: TGTGCCAGCTCACCGGATATTCTAGGGGGCTATGGCTACACCTTC.

The chain uses TRBV19 and TRBJ1-5, with TRBD1 matching 7 bases. The germline V gene encodes CDR1 LNHDA and CDR2 SQIVND (reference sequence). J gave up 0 bases and V 7 bases, and 12 bases lay outside the gene matches. The CDR3 is made up of 17 amino acids. The CDR3 region has the DNA TGTGCCAGTACCCTAAAGAGGGACAGTCATAGCAATCAGCCCCAGCATTTT. Translated, it gives CASTLKRDSHSNQPQHF.

This clone was counted between two and nine times. The genes are TRBV4-1 and TRBJ1-1; D gene unclear. This CDR3 comprises 13 residues. Per the germline V gene, CDR1 is MGHRA and CDR2 is YSYEKL. V lost 1 base to trimming and J lost 4 bases, with 7 bases between them. CDR3 sequence: CASSQVTGTEAFF. The CDR3 DNA follows: TGCGCCAGCAGCCAAGTAACCGGCACTGAAGCTTTCTTT.

The chain is built from TRBV25-1 and TRBJ2-5, with TRBD2 matching over 7 bases. The V gene's germline CDR1 is MGHDK and CDR2 SYGVNS. The CDR3 runs 14 residues. V lost 5 bases and J lost 5; bases outside the gene matches: 8. The CDR3 loop is CASSRSAGKETQYF. The CDR3 DNA follows: TGTGCCAGCAGTAGATCAGCGGGGAAGGAGACCCAGTACTTC.

In this sample, this clone turned up a few times. The chain has TRBV5-6 and TRBJ1-2; D possibly corresponds to TRBD1 (6 bases). This CDR3 is built from 17 residues. V shed 4 bases and J shed 1 base, with 20 bases lying between them. Per the germline V gene, CDR1 is SGHDT and CDR2 is YYEEEE. The CDR3 DNA follows: TGTGCCAGCAGCAGGTCCCGGGACATCCCGATTAACTATGGCTACACCTTC. Translation gives CASSRSRDIPINYGYTF.

In DNA form, the CDR3 reads TGTGCCAGCAGTTACCACGGACTACTCAGCACAGATACGCAGTATTTT. Its protein is CASSYHGLLSTDTQYF. The genes are TRBV6-5 and TRBJ2-3; the D gene is possibly TRBD2 (6 bases). Trimming removed 2 bases at V and 0 bases at J, with 12 bases between. This CDR3 contains 16 residues. Per germline, CDR1 MNHEY and CDR2 SVGAGI.

The genes are TRBV5-6 and TRBJ1-2, with D perhaps matching TRBD1 (5 bases). V was clipped by 0 bases and J by 6 bases, with 9 bases between them. Germline lookup yields CDR1 SGHDT and CDR2 YYEEEE. The CDR3 length is 13 residues. This CDR3 reads CASSLGRVHGYTF. CDR3 DNA: TGTGCCAGCAGCTTGGGCAGGGTTCATGGCTACACCTTC.

The gene calls are TRBV2 and TRBJ1-2; D is possibly TRBD1 (6 bases). Trimming took off 7 bases at V and 14 bases at J, with 14 bases between the two ends. The germline V gene encodes CDR1 SNHLY and CDR2 FYNNEI. The CDR3 extends over 10 amino acids. The CDR3 region is CASNIQGGTF. CDR3 coding DNA: TGTGCCAGCAATATACAGGGAGGGACCTTC.

V gene TRBV18 combines with J gene TRBJ2-7; a possible D gene is TRBD2 (6 bases). Germline V lookup: CDR1 KGHSH, CDR2 LQKENI. Deletions cut 1 base from V and 3 bases from J, with 10 bases between. The CDR3 is 14 amino acids. In DNA, the CDR3 is TGTGCCAGCTCACCACAGGGAGGCGTCTACGAGCAGTACTTC. Translation: CASSPQGGVYEQYF.

This chain uses TRBV6-2 or TRBV6-3 with TRBJ1-5; perhaps TRBD1 as D (5 bases). The germline V and J ends were trimmed by 4 bases and 1 base, with 14 bases remaining between them. There are 16 residues in the CDR3. Germline V gives CDR1 MNHEY, CDR2 SVGEGT. CDR3 DNA sequence: TGTGCCAGCAGTTTAGGGGCTGGAACGAGCAATCAGCCCCAGCATTTT. This sequence encodes CASSLGAGTSNQPQHF.

This chain connects TRBV6-1 to TRBJ1-2; D is uncertain. From germline, CDR1 is MNHNS and CDR2 SASEGT. The CDR3 is made up of 14 amino acids. Trimming pared 1 base from V and 13 bases from J, leaving 19 bases between. CDR3 sequence reads: CASSEDPIISFCTF. The CDR3 bases are TGTGCCAGCAGTGAAGATCCTATTATCTCCTTTTGCACCTTC.

The chain is built from TRBV7-9 and TRBJ1-5; 8 bases are shared with TRBD1. Trimming removed 1 base from V and 6 bases from J; junction bases left unmatched: 2. The V gene's germline CDR1 is SEHNR and CDR2 FQNEAQ (reference sequence). This CDR3 is built from 14 residues. CDR3 in amino acids: CASSLGTGFQPQHF. CDR3 bases: TGTGCCAGCAGCTTAGGGACAGGGTTTCAGCCCCAGCATTTT.

This sequence joins TRBV6-6 and TRBJ1-5, with 7 bases that match TRBD1. This CDR3 region has 16 residues. Looked up from germline, CDR1 is MNHNY and CDR2 is SVGAGI (reference sequence). The J segment lost 3 bases and the V segment lost 2 bases, leaving 7 bases of the junction unmatched. The CDR3 nucleotides are TGTGCCAGCAGTTACCGACAGGGCGGGAACAATCAGCCCCAGCATTTT. Translating gives CASSYRQGGNNQPQHF.

The rearrangement links TRBV5-3 to TRBJ2-7, with TRBD1 matching 8 bases. TRBV5-3 is recorded as an ORF, its role being uncertain. The J segment lost 2 bases and the V segment lost 9 bases, leaving 1 base of the junction unmatched. CDR3 size: 11 residues. CDR3 sequence reads: CAKTGAYEQYF. CDR3 nucleotide sequence: TGTGCCAAGACAGGGGCCTACGAGCAGTACTTC.

The V and J genes are TRBV4-3 and TRBJ2-3, with 7 bases matching TRBD1. This CDR3 spans 15 amino acids. Per germline, CDR1 LGHNA and CDR2 YSLEER. V shed 1 base, J shed 2 bases, and the junction held 3 bases outside the gene matches. CDR3 protein: CASSQGTGATDTQYF. The CDR3 nucleotides are TGCGCCAGCAGCCAAGGGACAGGTGCCACAGATACGCAGTATTTT.

The chain carries TRBV18 and TRBJ2-3; 10 bases agree with TRBD1. CDR3 length: 17 residues. In germline, CDR1 is KGHSH, CDR2 LQKENI. V gave up 4 bases and J gave up 6 bases; unmatched junction bases: 13. CDR3 nucleotides: TGTGCCAGCTCACAGACAGGGGGCACCTCCCTTACCGATACGCAGTATTTT. It encodes CASSQTGGTSLTDTQYF.

A few counts support this clone. This chain connects TRBV6-5 to TRBJ2-7, with TRBD2 identical over 12 bases. The CDR3 has 15 amino acids. Germline V gene data show CDR1 as MNHEY and CDR2 as SVGAGI. Trimming removed 6 bases from V and 3 bases from J; junction bases left unmatched: 6. CDR3 in DNA: TGTGCCAGCAGAAATCTAGCGGGGGGGAGCTACGAGCAGTACTTC. Encoded protein: CASRNLAGGSYEQYF.

This chain joins TRBV14 and TRBJ2-5; TRBD2 agrees at 12 bases. CDR1 is SGHDN, CDR2 FVKESK, per germline. The CDR3 has 18 residues. Trimming at V came to 8 bases and at J to 1 base, leaving 14 bases not matched to a gene. The CDR3 DNA reads as TGTGCCAGCGGACAAGAGGCGCTAGCGGGGGGGACCCAAGAGACCCAGTACTTC. This gives the protein CASGQEALAGGTQETQYF.

This clone is a singleton in its sample. The V and J genes are TRBV7-2 and TRBJ2-7; D might be TRBD2 (6 bases). V was shortened by 0 bases and J by 0 bases, with 18 bases between the two germline ends. The length of the CDR3 is 18 residues. CDR1 and CDR2 (germline): SGHTA, FQGNSA. The CDR3 bases are TGTGCCAGCAGCTTAGCACCGGGACTTGTGCTAAGCTCCTACGAGCAGTACTTC. It encodes CASSLAPGLVLSSYEQYF.